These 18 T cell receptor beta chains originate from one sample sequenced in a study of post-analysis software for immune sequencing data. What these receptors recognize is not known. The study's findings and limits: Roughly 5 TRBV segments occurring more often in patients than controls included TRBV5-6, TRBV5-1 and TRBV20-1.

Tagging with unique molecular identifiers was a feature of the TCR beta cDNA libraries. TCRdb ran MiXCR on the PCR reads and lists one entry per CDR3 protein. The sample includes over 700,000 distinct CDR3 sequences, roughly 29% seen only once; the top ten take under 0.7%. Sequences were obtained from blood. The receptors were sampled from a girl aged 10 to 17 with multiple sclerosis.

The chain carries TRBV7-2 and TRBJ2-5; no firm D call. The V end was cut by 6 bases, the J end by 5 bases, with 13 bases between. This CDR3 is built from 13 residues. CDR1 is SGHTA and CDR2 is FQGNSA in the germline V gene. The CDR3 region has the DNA TGTACCAGCAGGCGGCCGGCCGGCGAGACCCAGTACTTC. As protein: CTSRRPAGETQYF. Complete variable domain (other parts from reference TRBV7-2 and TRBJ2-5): GAGVSQSPSNKVTEKGKDVELRCDPISGHTALYWYRQSLGQGLEFLIYFQGNSAPDKSGLPSDRFSAERTGGSVSTLTIQRTQQEDSAVYLCTSRRPAGETQYFGPGTRLLVL.

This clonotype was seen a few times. In nucleotides, the CDR3 is TGTGCCAGCAGTTTAATCCTAGCGGATCCGATGTACAATGAGCAGTTCTTC. Its protein product is CASSLILADPMYNEQFF. The chain employs TRBV12-3 or TRBV12-4 and TRBJ2-1, with TRBD2 identical over 7 bases. The J segment lost 4 bases and the V segment lost 2 bases, leaving 11 bases of the junction unmatched. The CDR3 consists of 17 residues.

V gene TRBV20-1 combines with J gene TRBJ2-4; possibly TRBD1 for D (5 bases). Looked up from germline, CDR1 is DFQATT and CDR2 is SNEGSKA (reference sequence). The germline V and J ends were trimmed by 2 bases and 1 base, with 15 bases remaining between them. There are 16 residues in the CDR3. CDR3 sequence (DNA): TGCAGTGCTAGATCCCTTCAGGGCCACGCCAAAAACATTCAGTACTTC. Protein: CSARSLQGHAKNIQYF.

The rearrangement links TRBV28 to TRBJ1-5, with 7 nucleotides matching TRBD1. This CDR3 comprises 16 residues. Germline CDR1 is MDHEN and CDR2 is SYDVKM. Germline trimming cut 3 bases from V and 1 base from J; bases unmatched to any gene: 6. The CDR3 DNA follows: TGTGCCAGCAGTTTGCCGACAGGGCTGAGCAATCAGCCCCAGCATTTT. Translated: CASSLPTGLSNQPQHF.

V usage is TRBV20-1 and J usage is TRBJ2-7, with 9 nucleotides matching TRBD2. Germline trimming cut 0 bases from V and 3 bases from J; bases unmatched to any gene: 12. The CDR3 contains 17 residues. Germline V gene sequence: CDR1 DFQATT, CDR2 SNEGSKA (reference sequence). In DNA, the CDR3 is TGCAGTGCTAGAGATCGAGCGTTAGCGGGAGCCCGCTACGAGCAGTACTTC. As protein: CSARDRALAGARYEQYF.

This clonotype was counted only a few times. CDR3 amino acids: CSAPNYLAPGANVLTF. The DNA of the CDR3 is TGCAGTGCTCCGAACTATCTAGCTCCTGGGGCCAACGTCCTGACTTTC. The genes are TRBV20-1 and TRBJ2-6; D possibly corresponds to TRBD2 (5 bases). This CDR3 region has 16 residues. V was clipped by 5 bases and J by 2 bases, with 16 bases between them. CDR1 is DFQATT and CDR2 is SNEGSKA in the germline V gene (reference sequence).

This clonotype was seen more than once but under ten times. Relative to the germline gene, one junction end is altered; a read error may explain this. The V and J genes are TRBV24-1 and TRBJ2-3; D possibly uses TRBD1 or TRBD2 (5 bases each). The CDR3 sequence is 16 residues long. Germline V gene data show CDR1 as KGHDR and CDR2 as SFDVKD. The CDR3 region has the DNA TGTGCCGCCAGTGATTTACGGGACCCGACGACAGATACGCAGTATTTT. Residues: CAASDLRDPTTDTQYF.

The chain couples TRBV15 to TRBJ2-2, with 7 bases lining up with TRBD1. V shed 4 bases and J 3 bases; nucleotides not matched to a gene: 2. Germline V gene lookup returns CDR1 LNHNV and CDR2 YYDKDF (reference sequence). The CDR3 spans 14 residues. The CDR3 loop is CATSTDRDTGELFF. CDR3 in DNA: TGTGCCACCAGCACCGACAGGGACACCGGGGAGCTGTTTTTT. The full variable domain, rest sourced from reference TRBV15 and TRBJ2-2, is DAMVIQNPRYQVTQFGKPVTLSCSQTLNHNVMYWYQQKSSQAPKLLFHYYDKDFNNEADTPDNFQSRRPNTSFCFLDIRSPGLGDTAMYLCATSTDRDTGELFFGEGSRLTVL.

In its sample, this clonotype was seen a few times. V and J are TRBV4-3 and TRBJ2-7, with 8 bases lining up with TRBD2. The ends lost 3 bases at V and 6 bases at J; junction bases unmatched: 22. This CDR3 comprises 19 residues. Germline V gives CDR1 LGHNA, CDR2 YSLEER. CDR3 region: CASSHHWGREEFVATEQYF. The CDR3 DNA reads TGCGCCAGCAGCCACCACTGGGGGCGGGAGGAATTCGTCGCAACCGAGCAGTACTTC.

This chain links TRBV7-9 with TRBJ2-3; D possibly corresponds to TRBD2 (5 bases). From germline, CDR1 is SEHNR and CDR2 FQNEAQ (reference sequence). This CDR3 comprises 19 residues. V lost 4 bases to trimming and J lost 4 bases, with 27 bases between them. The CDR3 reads CASSSLWNSSKRSADTQYF. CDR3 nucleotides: TGTGCCAGCAGCTCATTATGGAACAGTTCCAAGCGGTCGGCAGATACGCAGTATTTT.

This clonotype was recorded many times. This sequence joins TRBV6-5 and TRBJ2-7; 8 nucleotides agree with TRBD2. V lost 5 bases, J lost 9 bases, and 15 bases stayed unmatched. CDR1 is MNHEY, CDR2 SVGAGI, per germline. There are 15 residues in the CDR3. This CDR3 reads CASSRLDSGTFRQYF. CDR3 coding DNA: TGTGCCAGCAGTCGTTTAGATAGCGGGACATTCCGGCAGTACTTC.

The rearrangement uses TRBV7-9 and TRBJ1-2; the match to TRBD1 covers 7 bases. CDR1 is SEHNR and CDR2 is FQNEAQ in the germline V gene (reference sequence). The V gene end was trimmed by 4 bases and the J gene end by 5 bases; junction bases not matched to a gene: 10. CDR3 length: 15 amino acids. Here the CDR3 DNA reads TGTGCCAGCAGCTCGAACAGGGGCCCCCGTTATGGCTACACCTTC. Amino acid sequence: CASSSNRGPRYGYTF. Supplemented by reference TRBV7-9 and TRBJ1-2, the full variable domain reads DTGVSQNPRHKITKRGQNVTFRCDPISEHNRLYWYRQTLGQGPEFLTYFQNEAQLEKSRLLSDRFSAERPKGSFSTLEIQRTEQGDSAMYLCASSSNRGPRYGYTFGSGTRLTVV.

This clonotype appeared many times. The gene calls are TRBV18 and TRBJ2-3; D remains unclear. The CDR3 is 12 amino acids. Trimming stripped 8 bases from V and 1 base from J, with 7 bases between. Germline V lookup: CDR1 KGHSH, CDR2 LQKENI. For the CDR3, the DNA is TGTGCCAGCAGTTTGCGCACAGATACGCAGTATTTT. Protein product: CASSLRTDTQYF.

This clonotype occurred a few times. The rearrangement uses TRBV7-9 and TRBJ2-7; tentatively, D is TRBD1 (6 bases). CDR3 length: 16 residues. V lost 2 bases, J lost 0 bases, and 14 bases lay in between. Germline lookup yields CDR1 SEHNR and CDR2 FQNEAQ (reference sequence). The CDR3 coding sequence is TGTGCCAGCAGCTTACATCGGGACACCAGCTCCTACGAGCAGTACTTC. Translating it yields CASSLHRDTSSYEQYF.

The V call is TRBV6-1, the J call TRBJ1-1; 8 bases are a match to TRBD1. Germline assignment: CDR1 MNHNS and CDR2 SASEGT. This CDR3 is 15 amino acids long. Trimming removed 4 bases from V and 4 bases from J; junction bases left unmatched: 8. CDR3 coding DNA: TGTGCCAGCAGTGTGAGACAGGGGTGGACCACTGAAGCTTTCTTT. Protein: CASSVRQGWTTEAFF.

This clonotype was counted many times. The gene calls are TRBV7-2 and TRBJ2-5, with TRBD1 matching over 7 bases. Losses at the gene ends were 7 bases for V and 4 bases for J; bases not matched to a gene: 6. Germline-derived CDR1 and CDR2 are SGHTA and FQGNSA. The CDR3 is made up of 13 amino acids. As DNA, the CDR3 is TGTGCCAGCAAAGTAACAGGGGCAGAGACCCAGTACTTC. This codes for CASKVTGAETQYF. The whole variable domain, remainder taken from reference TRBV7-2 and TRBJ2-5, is GAGVSQSPSNKVTEKGKDVELRCDPISGHTALYWYRQSLGQGLEFLIYFQGNSAPDKSGLPSDRFSAERTGGSVSTLTIQRTQQEDSAVYLCASKVTGAETQYFGPGTRLLVL.

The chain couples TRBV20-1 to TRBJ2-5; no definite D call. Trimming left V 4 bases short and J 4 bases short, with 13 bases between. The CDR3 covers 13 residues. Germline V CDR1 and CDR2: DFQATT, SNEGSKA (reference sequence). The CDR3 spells CSANIVEGETQYF. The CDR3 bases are TGCAGTGCTAATATAGTAGAAGGAGAGACCCAGTACTTC.

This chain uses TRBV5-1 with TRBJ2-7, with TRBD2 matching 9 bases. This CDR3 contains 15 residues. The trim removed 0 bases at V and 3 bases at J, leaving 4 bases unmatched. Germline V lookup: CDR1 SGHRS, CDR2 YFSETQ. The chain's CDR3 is CASSLEASGIYEQYF. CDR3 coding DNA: TGCGCCAGCAGCTTGGAGGCTAGCGGGATCTACGAGCAGTACTTC.